This T cell receptor beta chain was sequenced during a study of beta chain features in type 1 diabetes. Note on this clone: Its matching antigen is unknown.

Study-level results: Shorter TCRB CDR3s, moderately but significantly so, marked every one of the four CD4+ subsets in Type 1 diabetes patients.

All of the sorted populations showed purity greater than 95%. Reverse transcription of all isolated RNA meant that expressed TCRB transcripts were sequenced. Assay used: immunoSEQ multiplex PCR; TCRdb lists only in-frame clones, some missing. The sample includes more than 25,000 clones, under 50% of them seen just once. The origin of this receptor is a young man with type 1 diabetes. Sequenced sample: stem cell memory CD4+ T cells from blood.

CDR3 residues: CASSLQGADTQYF. CDR3 nucleotides: TGTGCCAGCAGCTTGCAGGGCGCAGATACGCAGTATTTT. This chain uses TRBV5-4 with TRBJ2-3, with D possibly TRBD1 on 5 matching bases. Per the germline V gene, CDR1 is SGHNT and CDR2 is YYREEE (reference sequence). This CDR3 has 13 residues. With 1 base removed from V and 4 bases from J, the gap between germline ends came to 7 bases. Together with reference TRBV5-4 and TRBJ2-3, the CDR3 gives the full variable domain: ETGVTQSPTHLIKTRGQQVTLRCSSQSGHNTVSWYQQALGQGPQFIFQYYREEENGRGNFPPRFSGLQFPNYSSELNVNALELDDSALYLCASSLQGADTQYFGPGTRLTVL.